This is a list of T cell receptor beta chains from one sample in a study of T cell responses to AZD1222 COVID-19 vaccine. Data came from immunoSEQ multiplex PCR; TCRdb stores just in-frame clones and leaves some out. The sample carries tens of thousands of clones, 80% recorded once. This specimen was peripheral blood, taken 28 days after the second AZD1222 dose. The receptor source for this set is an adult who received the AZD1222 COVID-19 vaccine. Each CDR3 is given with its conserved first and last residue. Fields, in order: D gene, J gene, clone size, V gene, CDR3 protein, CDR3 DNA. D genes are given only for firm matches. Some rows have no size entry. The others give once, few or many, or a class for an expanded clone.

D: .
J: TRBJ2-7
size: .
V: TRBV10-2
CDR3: CASLEEAGEQYF
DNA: TGCGCCAGCCTGGAGGAGGCCGGCGAGCAGTACTTC

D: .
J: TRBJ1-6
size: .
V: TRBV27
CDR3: CASSRYGSVQSSYNSPLHF
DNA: TGTGCCAGCAGTCGGTACGGGTCGGTGCAGAGCTCCTATAATTCACCCCTCCACTTT

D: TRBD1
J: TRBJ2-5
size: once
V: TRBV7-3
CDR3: CASSLTNSPTRGQGQETQYF
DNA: TGTGCCAGCAGCTTAACGAACTCACCTACCCGGGGACAGGGCCAAGAGACCCAGTACTTC

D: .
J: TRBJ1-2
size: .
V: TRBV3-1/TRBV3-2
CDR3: CASSHLGLEDTF
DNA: TGTGCCAGCAGCCATCTGGGGCTAGAGGACACCTTC

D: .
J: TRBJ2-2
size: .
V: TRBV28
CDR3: CASSLWGYTGELFF
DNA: TGTGCCAGCAGTTTATGGGGGTACACCGGGGAGCTGTTTTTT

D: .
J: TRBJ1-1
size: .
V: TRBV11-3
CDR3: CASSLFIGVSDTEAFF
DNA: TGTGCCAGCAGCTTATTTATCGGTGTGTCGGACACTGAAGCTTTCTTT

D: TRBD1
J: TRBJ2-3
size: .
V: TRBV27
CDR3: CASSLTKTGSDTQYF
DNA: TGTGCCAGCAGTTTAACAAAGACAGGGTCAGATACGCAGTATTTT

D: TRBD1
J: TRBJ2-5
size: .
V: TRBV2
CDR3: CASSNWDRGPQETQYF
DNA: TGTGCCAGCAGTAATTGGGACAGGGGCCCCCAAGAGACCCAGTACTTC

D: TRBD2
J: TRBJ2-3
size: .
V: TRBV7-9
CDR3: CASSVSSGGRTDTQYF
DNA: TGTGCCAGCAGCGTATCTAGCGGGGGACGCACAGATACGCAGTATTTT

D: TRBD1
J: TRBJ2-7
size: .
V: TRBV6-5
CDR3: CASSSWDRGSGYEQYF
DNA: TGTGCCAGCAGTTCCTGGGACAGGGGATCAGGCTACGAGCAGTACTTC

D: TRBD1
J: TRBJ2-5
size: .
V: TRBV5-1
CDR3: CASSLGTGNRETQYF
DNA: TGCGCCAGCAGCCTCGGGACAGGGAATCGGGAGACCCAGTACTTC

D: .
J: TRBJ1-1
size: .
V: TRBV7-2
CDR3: CASSLRLGVNTEAFF
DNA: TGTGCCAGCAGCTTACGGCTTGGGGTGAACACTGAAGCTTTCTTT

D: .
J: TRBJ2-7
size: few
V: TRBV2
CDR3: CASSNEYEQYF
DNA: TGTGCCAGCAGCAATGAATACGAGCAGTACTTC

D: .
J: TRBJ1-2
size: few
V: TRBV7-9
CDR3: CASSGGVGYTF
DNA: TGTGCCAGCAGTGGTGGGGTTGGCTACACCTTC

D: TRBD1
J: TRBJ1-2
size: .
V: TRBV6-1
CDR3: CASSDEGAPYGYTF
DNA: TGTGCCAGCAGTGATGAGGGGGCGCCCTATGGCTACACCTTC